These 20 T cell receptor beta chains were all obtained from the same sample, sequenced in a study of OX40 agonist ivuxolimab in advanced cancers. TCRdb's table, derived via immunoSEQ multiplex PCR, lists solely in-frame clones and lacks some. The repertoire holds about 68,000 clones, with about 85% as singletons. This sample comprised CD4+ or CD8+ T cells sorted from blood, obtained in a trial of the OX40 agonist ivuxolimab. These receptors were collected from an adult with an advanced solid tumor such as melanoma, head and neck, liver or kidney cancer.

The chain links TRBV19 to TRBJ1-5, with 8 bases fitting TRBD1. The CDR3 extends over 14 amino acids. The ends lost 7 bases at V and 0 bases at J; junction bases unmatched: 2. The germline V gene encodes CDR1 LNHDA and CDR2 SQIVND (reference sequence). In DNA, the CDR3 is TGTGCCAGTACAGGGGGCTATAGCAATCAGCCCCAGCATTTT. Translated, it gives CASTGGYSNQPQHF. The complete variable domain, with remaining parts taken from reference TRBV19 and TRBJ1-5, reads DGGITQSPKYLFRKEGQNVTLSCEQNLNHDAMYWYRQDPGQGLRLIYYSQIVNDFQKGDIAEGYSVSREKKESFPLTVTSAQKNPTAFYLCASTGGYSNQPQHFGDGTRLSIL.

The chain links TRBV7-2 to TRBJ2-7; 13 bases fit TRBD2. V lost 5 bases to trimming and J lost 4 bases; unmatched junction nucleotides: 5. The CDR3 is 15 residues long. Germline-derived CDR1 and CDR2 are SGHTA and FQGNSA. The CDR3, as DNA: TGTGCCAGCAGCATAACGGGACTAGCGGGGTACGAGCAGTACTTC. Amino acids: CASSITGLAGYEQYF.

This chain links TRBV6-5 with TRBJ2-7; TRBD2 aligns across 11 bases. The CDR3 consists of 13 residues. Germline loops: CDR1 MNHEY, CDR2 SVGAGI. CDR3 residues: CISHSGGAGEQYF. The CDR3 DNA is TGTATAAGCCATAGCGGGGGGGCGGGTGAGCAGTACTTC.

The chain employs TRBV5-6 and TRBJ1-2; maybe TRBD1 (6 bases). The ends were cut back, 1 base at V and 7 bases at J, with 14 bases in the middle. CDR1 is SGHDT and CDR2 is YYEEEE in the germline V gene. The CDR3 contains 14 residues. CDR3: CASSLPGEPVGYTF. The CDR3 bases are TGTGCCAGCAGCTTGCCAGGGGAACCCGTTGGCTACACCTTC. The full variable domain, with the rest looked up from reference TRBV5-6 and TRBJ1-2, is DAGVTQSPTHLIKTRGQQVTLRCSPKSGHDTVSWYQQALGQGPQFIFQYYEEEERQRGNFPDRFSGHQFPNYSSELNVNALLLGDSALYLCASSLPGEPVGYTFGSGTRLTVV.

The genes are TRBV11-1 and TRBJ2-1; D perhaps matches TRBD1 (6 bases). Germline V gene data show CDR1 as SGHAT and CDR2 as FQDESV (reference sequence). This CDR3 has 16 amino acids. The V end lost 1 base, the J end lost 4 bases, and 14 bases lay between the germline ends. DNA of the CDR3: TGTGCCAGCAGCTTAGGGAACCGGGACACTTACAATGAGCAGTTCTTC. This gives the protein CASSLGNRDTYNEQFF.

The chain has TRBV4-1 and TRBJ1-3; D ambiguous. Germline-derived CDR1 and CDR2 are MGHRA and YSYEKL. The ends were cut back, 0 bases at V and 2 bases at J, with 11 bases in the middle. The CDR3 consists of 16 residues. The CDR3 DNA reads as TGCGCCAGCAGCCAAGAAGCGAGTTATACTGGAAACACCATATATTTT. It translates to CASSQEASYTGNTIYF.

The sample holds one count of this clone. The chain joins TRBV2 to TRBJ1-5; D is undetermined. V gave up 2 bases and J gave up 4 bases, with 6 bases separating them. The CDR3 totals 13 residues. CDR1 SNHLY and CDR2 FYNNEI come from the germline V gene. CDR3 DNA: TGTGCCAGCAGTGAACAGCCAAATCAGCCCCAGCATTTT. Protein: CASSEQPNQPQHF.

This rearrangement joins TRBV19 to TRBJ1-1; D remains ambiguous. Trimming cost V 3 bases and J 4 bases, with 9 bases left between them. Germline-derived CDR1 and CDR2 are LNHDA and SQIVND (reference sequence). The CDR3 runs to 13 residues. CDR3 sequence (DNA): TGTGCCAGTAGTATCACAGTTCTCACTGAAGCTTTCTTT. This gives the protein CASSITVLTEAFF. Combining the CDR3 with reference TRBV19 and TRBJ1-1 gives the whole variable domain DGGITQSPKYLFRKEGQNVTLSCEQNLNHDAMYWYRQDPGQGLRLIYYSQIVNDFQKGDIAEGYSVSREKKESFPLTVTSAQKNPTAFYLCASSITVLTEAFFGQGTRLTVV.

V is TRBV11-2 and J is TRBJ1-2, with TRBD1 identical over 8 bases. The CDR3 loop spans 14 amino acids. J was trimmed by 4 bases and V by 4 bases; bases with no gene match: 5. Germline CDR1 reads SGHAT; CDR2 reads FQNNGV. The CDR3 sequence: CASSSRQGTYGYTF. CDR3 nucleotide sequence: TGTGCCAGCAGCTCAAGACAGGGGACCTATGGCTACACCTTC.

The CDR3: CASSENRAVFYGYTF. The CDR3 nucleotides read TGTGCCAGTAGTGAGAACCGAGCGGTTTTCTATGGCTACACCTTC. J is TRBJ1-2 and V is TRBV19; D unresolved. This CDR3 is 15 amino acids long. V was shortened by 5 bases and J by 4 bases, with 17 bases between the two germline ends. Germline values: CDR1 LNHDA, CDR2 SQIVND (reference sequence).

V is TRBV19 and J is TRBJ1-3, with D unclear. Trimming left V 7 bases short and J 1 base short, with 8 bases between. Germline V gives CDR1 LNHDA, CDR2 SQIVND (reference sequence). The CDR3 contains 13 residues. CDR3 DNA sequence: TGTGCCAGTACGCGACGATCTGGAAACACCATATATTTT. Translation gives CASTRRSGNTIYF.

The chain links TRBV13 to TRBJ2-7; 9 bases agree with TRBD2. Trimming at V came to 3 bases and at J to 3 bases, leaving 3 bases not matched to a gene. This CDR3 is 14 amino acids long. Germline assignment: CDR1 PRHDT and CDR2 FYEKMQ (reference sequence). The CDR3 sequence is CASSLGTSSYEQYF. The CDR3, as DNA: TGTGCCAGCAGCTTGGGGACTAGCAGCTACGAGCAGTACTTC.

The J gene is TRBJ2-1, the V gene TRBV19; D may be TRBD2 (7 bases). The CDR3 runs to 18 residues. Per the germline V gene, CDR1 is LNHDA and CDR2 is SQIVND (reference sequence). The V and J ends lost 3 bases and 6 bases respectively, with 24 bases between them. In nucleotides, the CDR3 is TGTGCCAGTAGTATCCCCTCTTTTGGGGGGGGGCGTGCCAATGAGCAGTTCTTC. Its protein is CASSIPSFGGGRANEQFF.

The chain employs TRBV4-3 and TRBJ1-1, with D possibly TRBD1 on 5 matching bases. This CDR3 is 15 amino acids long. V was clipped by 4 bases and J by 0 bases, with 12 bases between them. Germline V CDR1 and CDR2: LGHNA, YSLEER. The chain's CDR3 is CASSLYRTLNTEAFF. The CDR3 DNA is TGCGCCAGCAGCCTTTACCGGACACTGAACACTGAAGCTTTCTTT.

The DNA of the CDR3 is TGTGCCAGTAGTAGTGGAGCGAGTGAAAAACTGTTTTTT. Translating it yields CASSSGASEKLFF. The chain has TRBV19 and TRBJ1-4, with D unresolved. The V gene's germline CDR1 is LNHDA and CDR2 SQIVND (reference sequence). The V end lost 4 bases, the J end lost 7 bases, and 10 bases lay between the germline ends. This CDR3 region has 13 residues.

Concerning this clone: The junction shows a germline mismatch at one end, possibly a read error. The chain recombines TRBV7-7 with TRBJ2-3, with 7 bases fitting TRBD2. Germline V gene lookup returns CDR1 SSHAT and CDR2 FNYEAQ (reference sequence). The CDR3 sequence is 13 residues long. In DNA form, the CDR3 reads TGTGCTAGCAGCACACGAGACGGGGGGACGCAGTATTTT. Its protein product is CASSTRDGGTQYF.

The chain employs TRBV7-8 and TRBJ1-2, with D possibly being TRBD1 (5 bases). Germline lookup yields CDR1 SGHVS and CDR2 FQNEAQ. The CDR3 has 14 residues. V lost 3 bases and J 4 bases, leaving 12 bases between the germline ends. The CDR3 DNA follows: TGTGCCAGCAGCTTTACGACAGAACTCTATGGCTACACCTTC. Protein product: CASSFTTELYGYTF.

The chain joins TRBV6-4 to TRBJ1-2, with 7 positions matching TRBD1. Germline CDR1 MRHNA, CDR2 SNTAGT. Trimming cost V 3 bases and J 4 bases; bases outside gene matches: 8. This CDR3 is 15 amino acids long. In nucleotides, the CDR3 is TGTGCCAGCAGTGAGGACAGGTCGGCTACCTATGGCTACACCTTC. Translated, it gives CASSEDRSATYGYTF.

This rearrangement joins TRBV7-9 to TRBJ1-6; D is ambiguous. Germline assignment: CDR1 SEHNR and CDR2 FQNEAQ (reference sequence). The ends were cut back, 4 bases at V and 10 bases at J, with 14 bases in the middle. This CDR3 has 14 residues. The CDR3 DNA is TGTGCCAGCAGCTCTAGCCCCCCGTACTCACCCCTCCACTTT. It translates to CASSSSPPYSPLHF.

The CDR3 DNA reads TGCGCCAGCAGCTTAGGCGGGAACCCCGATACGCAGTATTTT. Its protein is CASSLGGNPDTQYF. This sequence joins TRBV5-1 and TRBJ2-3; D may be TRBD2 (6 bases). Germline-derived CDR1 and CDR2 are SGHRS and YFSETQ. The CDR3 totals 14 residues. Between the trimmed V and J ends, which lost 2 bases and 6 bases, there was a span of 13 bases.